The following is a T cell receptor (beta chain) sequence with its context. As yet, its antigen is unknown. The data are from a study of cytomegalovirus exposure and HLA in healthy donors. The V and J ends lost 5 bases and 10 bases, in that order; junction bases with no gene match: 8. Per the germline V gene, CDR1 is LNHNV and CDR2 is YYDKDF (reference sequence). This CDR3 spans 15 amino acids. Findings and limits, study-wide: In vitro work confirmed that a few CMV-associated chains recognize CMV antigens. CMV serostatus alone was available as immune exposure information. Earlier analysis looked at TCR beta V segments, and most were productive about 87% or about 30% of the time. Most subjects had HLA-A and HLA-B alleles reportedly predicted accurately by TCR beta sequences.

60 Vbeta and 13 Jbeta primers were used in PCR. TCRdb keeps only in-frame clones here, not all; method: immunoSEQ multiplex PCR. The sample records 150,000 to 200,000 clones, 75% to 80% being singletons. The sequenced sample was PBMCs. The chain carries TRBV15 and TRBJ1-6, with 10 bases aligning to TRBD1. This TCR came from a woman in her twenties or thirties in good health and CMV-seropositive. This CDR3 reads CATSAGDRGRSPLHF. The DNA for the CDR3 is TGTGCCACCAGCGCCGGAGACAGGGGGCGGTCACCCCTCCACTTT.